The 20 T cell receptor beta chains in this list originate from one sample, sequenced in a study of molecular identifiers for immune sequencing clone quantification. TCRdb re-called the PCR reads with MiXCR, one entry per CDR3 protein. The table has 490,000 or so distinct CDR3 sequences, about 25% seen once. Sequenced sample: naive CD8+ T cells from blood, with Jurkat cell RNA spiked in. Subset of the sample: FACS-sorted CD8+CD4-CCR7+CD45RA+ naive T cells. The receptors shown here come from a human donor in good health. Some libraries in this study had Jurkat cell RNA spiked in.

This clonotype was observed a handful of times. This sequence joins TRBV30 and TRBJ1-1; D might be TRBD1 (6 bases). The CDR3 runs 16 residues. Trimming cost V 3 bases and J 4 bases, with 21 bases left between them. Looked up from germline, CDR1 is GTSNPN and CDR2 is SVGIG (reference sequence). This CDR3 reads CAWSFVLRGRGTEAFF. The CDR3 nucleotides read TGTGCCTGGAGCTTCGTATTACGGGGGCGAGGCACTGAAGCTTTCTTT.

Worth noting for this clonotype: The CDR3 does not end in the conserved phenylalanine or tryptophan, so this is likely a read error. The chain has TRBV12-3 or TRBV12-4 and TRBJ2-3; 8 bases are a match to TRBD2. The CDR3 runs to 15 residues. The trim removed 3 bases at V and 2 bases at J, leaving 4 bases unmatched. CDR3 sequence (DNA): TGTGCCAGCAGTTTTACTAGCGGCACCACAGATACGCAGTATTAT. This encodes CASSFTSGTTDTQYY.

This clonotype was found many times. This chain joins TRBV14 and TRBJ2-3; no clear D gene. The CDR3 extends over 13 amino acids. V gave up 1 base and J gave up 4 bases, with 6 bases separating them. Germline-derived CDR1 and CDR2 are SGHDN and FVKESK. CDR3 region: CASSQVYADTQYF. The CDR3 coding sequence is TGTGCCAGCAGCCAAGTTTACGCAGATACGCAGTATTTT.

This clonotype was recorded once. V is TRBV19 and J is TRBJ1-1; D remains unclear. From germline, CDR1 is LNHDA and CDR2 SQIVND (reference sequence). CDR3 length: 12 residues. The ends were cut back, 8 bases at V and 4 bases at J, with 11 bases in the middle. The CDR3 is CASLGLVTEAFF. Here the CDR3 DNA reads TGTGCCAGTCTGGGGTTGGTCACTGAAGCTTTCTTT.

This chain uses TRBV4-3 with TRBJ1-3; unclear D gene. Trimming pared 0 bases from V and 0 bases from J, leaving 9 bases between. The CDR3 is made up of 16 amino acids. Germline V lookup: CDR1 LGHNA, CDR2 YSLEER. As DNA, the CDR3 is TGCGCCAGCAGCCAAGATTCAGCGAGCTCTGGAAACACCATATATTTT. This translates into CASSQDSASSGNTIYF.

The chain combines TRBV18 with TRBJ2-5; the D gene could be TRBD1 or TRBD2 (5 bases each). The germline CDR1 and CDR2 sequences are KGHSH and LQKENI. V gave up 3 bases and J gave up 9 bases, with 20 bases separating them. CDR3 size: 15 residues. The CDR3 region is CASSPPRDGVTAQYF. In DNA, the CDR3 is TGTGCCAGCTCACCGCCACGGGACGGCGTAACGGCCCAGTACTTC.

The chain employs TRBV7-3 and TRBJ2-7; D perhaps matches TRBD2 (5 bases). V shed 2 bases and J shed 2 bases, with 13 bases lying between them. The germline CDR1 and CDR2 sequences are SGHTA and FQGTGA. CDR3 length: 15 amino acids. Here the CDR3 DNA reads TGTGCCAGCAGCTTATTCGGCGGAGGAACCTACGAGCAGTACTTC. It specifies CASSLFGGGTYEQYF.

This clonotype has ten or more counts. The chain uses TRBV20-1 and TRBJ2-7; possibly TRBD1 for D (5 bases). This CDR3 spans 15 amino acids. V was clipped by 2 bases and J by 2 bases, with 16 bases between them. CDR1 DFQATT and CDR2 SNEGSKA come from the germline V gene (reference sequence). The CDR3 sequence is CSARPTDLTTYEQYF. For the CDR3, the DNA is TGCAGTGCTAGACCGACAGACCTGACAACCTACGAGCAGTACTTC.

In its sample, this clonotype was seen a few times. The gene calls are TRBV3-1 and TRBJ2-7, with no clear D. V was pared by 0 bases and J by 5 bases, with 17 bases between. The CDR3 is 16 amino acids. Germline CDR1 and CDR2: LGHDT and YNNKEL (reference sequence). This CDR3 is CASSQDLARDFDEQYF. CDR3 bases: TGTGCCAGCAGCCAAGATTTAGCCCGCGATTTCGACGAGCAGTACTTC.

The chain couples TRBV29-1 to TRBJ1-2; no clear D. The CDR3 totals 12 residues. V was shortened by 6 bases and J by 4 bases, with 12 bases between the two germline ends. Germline CDR1 reads SQVTM; CDR2 reads ANQGSEA. The CDR3 DNA reads as TGCAGCGTGATCCTAGAGACCTATGGCTACACCTTC. This sequence encodes CSVILETYGYTF.

In its sample, this clonotype was seen a few times. The rearrangement links TRBV6-2 or TRBV6-3 to TRBJ2-1; possible D gene TRBD1, 9 bases. Germline V gene lookup returns CDR1 MNHEY and CDR2 SVGEGT. V lost 2 bases and J 7 bases, leaving 15 bases between the germline ends. The CDR3 runs to 15 residues. This CDR3 is CASSYAGGQGNEQFF. The CDR3 nucleotides are TGTGCCAGCAGTTACGCGGGAGGACAGGGGAATGAGCAGTTCTTC.

The rearrangement joins TRBV7-7 to TRBJ2-5; 7 nucleotides agree with TRBD1. This CDR3 spans 15 amino acids. The V gene end was trimmed by 5 bases and the J gene end by 2 bases; junction bases not matched to a gene: 8. Germline V gives CDR1 SSHAT, CDR2 FNYEAQ (reference sequence). The CDR3 here is CASSHSWGQQETQYF. CDR3 in DNA: TGTGCCAGCAGCCACTCTTGGGGACAGCAAGAGACCCAGTACTTC.

Note on this clonotype: A much larger clone lies one base from this, so it may be a read error. This chain joins TRBV9 and TRBJ2-6; D remains ambiguous. The CDR3 covers 15 residues. Germline CDR1 and CDR2: SGDLS and YYNGEE. CDR3 nucleotide sequence: TGTTCCAGCAGCGTAGCTGTCTCTGGGGCCAACGTCCTGACTTTC. Translation gives CSSSVAVSGANVLTF.

Regarding this clonotype: A much larger clone differs by one base, so this may be a read error. V gene TRBV11-2 combines with J gene TRBJ2-7; D call uncertain. This CDR3 comprises 11 residues. The V and J ends lost 5 bases and 6 bases respectively, with 8 bases between them. Germline V gene data show CDR1 as SGHAT and CDR2 as FQNNGV. DNA for the CDR3: TGTGCCAGCAGCCAGCTTGCCGAGCAGTACTTC. Translated: CASSQLAEQYF.

The chain carries TRBV7-9 and TRBJ1-5, with 9 bases lining up with TRBD1. V trimming: 4 bases; J trimming: 7 bases; junction bases outside the gene matches: 8. The CDR3 totals 15 residues. The germline CDR1 and CDR2 sequences are SEHNR and FQNEAQ (reference sequence). The CDR3 DNA reads as TGTGCCAGCAGCTCCTCAGGGGACAGGGACCAGCCCCAGCATTTT. Amino acid sequence: CASSSSGDRDQPQHF.

Only one count was recorded for this clonotype. The chain recombines TRBV3-1 with TRBJ2-3; 8 positions match TRBD1. The CDR3 sequence is 19 residues long. V lost 6 bases and J lost 1; bases outside the gene matches: 18. The germline V gene encodes CDR1 LGHDT and CDR2 YNNKEL (reference sequence). The CDR3 reads CASSLNLRTGWHGTDTQYF. CDR3 coding DNA: TGTGCCAGCAGTCTAAACCTTCGGACAGGGTGGCATGGCACAGATACGCAGTATTTT.

This clonotype occurred many times. The chain couples TRBV7-2 to TRBJ2-3; D tentatively reads TRBD1 or TRBD2 (5 bases each). CDR1 SGHTA and CDR2 FQGNSA come from the germline V gene. CDR3 size: 15 residues. The germline V and J ends were trimmed by 1 base and 6 bases, with 14 bases remaining between them. The CDR3 nucleotides read TGTGCCAGCAGCTTAGTACCCCGGGACCGGGATACGCAGTATTTT. Protein product: CASSLVPRDRDTQYF.

On this clonotype: Without the conserved terminal phenylalanine or tryptophan, this CDR3 likely stems from a read error. The chain carries TRBV7-9 and TRBJ1-5; unclear D gene. This CDR3 has 15 residues. The V and J ends lost 1 base and 0 bases respectively, with 7 bases between them. Germline CDR1 SEHNR, CDR2 FQNEAQ (reference sequence). CDR3 DNA sequence: TGTGCCAGCAGCTTAGAACGCGATAGCAATCAGCCCCAGCATCTT. The encoded protein is CASSLERDSNQPQHL.

Remarks on this clonotype: The junction differs from germline at one of its ends, possibly a read error. V is TRBV18 and J is TRBJ2-3, with TRBD1 matching 7 bases. Germline assignment: CDR1 KGHSH and CDR2 LQKENI. This CDR3 has 15 residues. This CDR3 reads CASSPRDSSTATQYF. DNA for the CDR3: TGTGCCAGCTCACCAAGGGACAGTAGCACAGCTACGCAGTATTTT.

V usage is TRBV29-1 and J usage is TRBJ1-2; 11 bases match TRBD1. Per the germline V gene, CDR1 is SQVTM and CDR2 is ANQGSEA. The trim removed 4 bases at V and 8 bases at J, leaving 9 bases unmatched. This CDR3 has 14 residues. CDR3 region: CSVVLWTGGEGYTF. CDR3 in DNA: TGCAGCGTTGTTCTGTGGACAGGGGGCGAGGGCTACACCTTC.